The table lists the clone carrying this TCR beta chain with a count of one. The data stem from a study of blood T cell repertoires in COVID-19. Sequencing used immunoSEQ multiplex PCR; TCRdb keeps in-frame clones, though not all of them. This sample has about 200,000 clones, with over 80% found just once. The CDR3 contains 14 residues. Germline CDR1 SGDLS, CDR2 YYNGEE. V was clipped by 3 bases and J by 1 base, with 10 bases between them. The source is a man aged 30 to 45 who had recovered from COVID-19. Material for sequencing was PBMCs or T cells enriched from blood (not recorded which). J is TRBJ2-5 and V is TRBV9, with a weak D call TRBD2 (6 bases). DNA for the CDR3: TGTGCCAGCAGCGGATCGACTAGCCAAGAGACCCAGTACTTC. Translating it yields CASSGSTSQETQYF.